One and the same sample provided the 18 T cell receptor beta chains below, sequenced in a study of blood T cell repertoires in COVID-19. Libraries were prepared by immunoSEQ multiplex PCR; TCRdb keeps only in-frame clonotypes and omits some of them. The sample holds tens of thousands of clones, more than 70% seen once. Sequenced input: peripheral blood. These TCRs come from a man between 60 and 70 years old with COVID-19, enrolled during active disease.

The CDR3 here is CAWSFGQGLSNTEAFF. CDR3 DNA: TGTGCCTGGAGTTTTGGACAGGGGCTGTCTAACACTGAAGCTTTCTTT. This chain links TRBV30 with TRBJ1-1; 9 bases line up with TRBD1. CDR3 length equals 16 residues. J gave up 2 bases and V 2 bases, and 9 bases lay outside the gene matches. Germline CDR1 reads GTSNPN; CDR2 reads SVGIG (reference sequence).

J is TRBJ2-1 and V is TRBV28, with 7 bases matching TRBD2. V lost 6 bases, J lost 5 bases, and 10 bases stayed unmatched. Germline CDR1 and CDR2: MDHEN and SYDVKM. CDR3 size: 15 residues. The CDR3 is CASSSPGGGNNEQFF. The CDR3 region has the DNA TGTGCCAGCAGCTCGCCTGGGGGGGGAAACAATGAGCAGTTCTTC.

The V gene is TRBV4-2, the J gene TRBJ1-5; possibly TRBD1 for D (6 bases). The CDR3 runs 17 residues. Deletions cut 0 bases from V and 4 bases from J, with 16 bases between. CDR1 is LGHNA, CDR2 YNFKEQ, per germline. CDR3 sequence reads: CASSQDPATGRNQPQHF. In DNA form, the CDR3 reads TGTGCCAGCAGCCAAGATCCTGCGACAGGAAGGAATCAGCCCCAGCATTTT.

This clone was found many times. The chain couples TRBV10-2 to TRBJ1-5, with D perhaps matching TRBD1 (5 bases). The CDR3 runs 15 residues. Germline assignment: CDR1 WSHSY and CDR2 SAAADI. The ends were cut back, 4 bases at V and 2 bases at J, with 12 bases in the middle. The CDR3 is CASSGGGYGNQPQHF. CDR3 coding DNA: TGCGCCAGCAGTGGGGGGGGATACGGCAATCAGCCCCAGCATTTT.

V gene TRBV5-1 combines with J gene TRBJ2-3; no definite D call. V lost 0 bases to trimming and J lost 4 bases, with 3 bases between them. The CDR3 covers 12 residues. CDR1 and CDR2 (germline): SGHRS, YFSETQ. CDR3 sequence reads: CASSLEPDTQYF. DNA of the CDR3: TGCGCCAGCAGCTTGGAGCCAGATACGCAGTATTTT.

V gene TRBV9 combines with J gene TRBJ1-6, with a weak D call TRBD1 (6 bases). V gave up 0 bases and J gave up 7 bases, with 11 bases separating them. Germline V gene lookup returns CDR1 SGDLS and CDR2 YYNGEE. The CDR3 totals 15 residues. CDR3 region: CASSVARGGNSPLHF. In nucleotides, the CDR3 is TGTGCCAGCAGCGTAGCTCGCGGGGGCAATTCACCCCTCCACTTT.

The CDR3 sequence is CASSLRQTRTEAFF. Here the CDR3 DNA reads TGTGCCAGCAGTTTGCGTCAGACAAGGACTGAAGCTTTCTTT. The V call is TRBV28, the J call TRBJ1-1; the D is unclear. Germline CDR1 MDHEN, CDR2 SYDVKM. The CDR3 is made up of 14 amino acids. Trimming removed 3 bases at V and 5 bases at J, with 13 bases between.

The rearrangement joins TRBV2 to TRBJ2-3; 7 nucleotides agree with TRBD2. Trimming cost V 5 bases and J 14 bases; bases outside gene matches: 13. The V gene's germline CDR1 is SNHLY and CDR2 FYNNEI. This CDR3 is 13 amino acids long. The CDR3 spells CASSPFGASGRYF. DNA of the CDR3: TGTGCCAGCAGTCCCTTTGGTGCTAGCGGAAGGTATTTT.

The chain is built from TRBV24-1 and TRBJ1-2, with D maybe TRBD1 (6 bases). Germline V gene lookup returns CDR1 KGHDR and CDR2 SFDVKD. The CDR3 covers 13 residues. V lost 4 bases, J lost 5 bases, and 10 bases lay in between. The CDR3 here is CATSDQDSYGYTF. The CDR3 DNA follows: TGTGCCACCAGTGACCAGGACAGTTATGGCTACACCTTC.

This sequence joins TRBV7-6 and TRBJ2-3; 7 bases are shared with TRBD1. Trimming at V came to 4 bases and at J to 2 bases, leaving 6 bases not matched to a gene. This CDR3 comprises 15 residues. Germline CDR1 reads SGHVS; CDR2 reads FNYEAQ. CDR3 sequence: CASSSRGQTTDTQYF. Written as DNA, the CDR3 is TGTGCCAGCAGCTCCAGGGGACAGACCACAGATACGCAGTATTTT.

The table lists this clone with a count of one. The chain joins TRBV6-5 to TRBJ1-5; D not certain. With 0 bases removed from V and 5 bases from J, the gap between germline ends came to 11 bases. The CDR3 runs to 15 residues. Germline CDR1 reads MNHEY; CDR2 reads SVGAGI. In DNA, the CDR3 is TGTGCCAGCAGTTACTCGATTTCCGGGGATCAGCCCCAGCATTTT. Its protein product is CASSYSISGDQPQHF.

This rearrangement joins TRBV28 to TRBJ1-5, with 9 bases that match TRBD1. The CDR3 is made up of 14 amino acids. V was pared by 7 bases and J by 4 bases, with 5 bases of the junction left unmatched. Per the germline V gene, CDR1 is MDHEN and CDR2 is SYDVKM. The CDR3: CASKTGGNNQPQHF. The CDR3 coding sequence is TGTGCCAGCAAAACAGGGGGCAATAATCAGCCCCAGCATTTT.

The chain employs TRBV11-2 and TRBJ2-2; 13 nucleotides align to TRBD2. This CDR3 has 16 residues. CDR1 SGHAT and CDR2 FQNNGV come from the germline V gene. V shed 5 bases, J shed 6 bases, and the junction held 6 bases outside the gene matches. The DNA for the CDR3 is TGTGCCAGCAGCCCTACTAGCGGGAGGGCCTCCGGGGAGCTGTTTTTT. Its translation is CASSPTSGRASGELFF.

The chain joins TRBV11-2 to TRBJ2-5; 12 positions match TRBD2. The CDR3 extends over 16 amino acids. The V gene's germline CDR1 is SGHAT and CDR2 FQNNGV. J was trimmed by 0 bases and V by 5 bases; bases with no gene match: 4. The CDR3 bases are TGTGCCAGCAGCCCCGGGACTAGCGGGTACCAAGAGACCCAGTACTTC. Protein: CASSPGTSGYQETQYF. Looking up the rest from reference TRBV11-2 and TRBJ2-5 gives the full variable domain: EAGVAQSPRYKIIEKRQSVAFWCNPISGHATLYWYQQILGQGPKLLIQFQNNGVVDDSQLPKDRFSAERLKGVDSTLKIQPAKLEDSAVYLCASSPGTSGYQETQYFGPGTRLLVL.

The CDR3: CASSLGTGNTGELFF. CDR3 DNA: TGTGCCAGCAGTTTAGGGACAGGGAACACCGGGGAGCTGTTTTTT. V and J are TRBV28 and TRBJ2-2, with 8 bases lining up with TRBD1. This CDR3 comprises 15 residues. Germline CDR1 reads MDHEN; CDR2 reads SYDVKM. V lost 2 bases to trimming and J lost 1 base; unmatched junction nucleotides: 0.

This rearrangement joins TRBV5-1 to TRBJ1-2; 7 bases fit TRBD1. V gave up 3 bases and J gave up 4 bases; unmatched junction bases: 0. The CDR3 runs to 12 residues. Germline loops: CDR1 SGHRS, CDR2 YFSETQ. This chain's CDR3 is CASSSGGYGYTF. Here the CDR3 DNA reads TGCGCCAGCAGCTCAGGGGGCTATGGCTACACCTTC.

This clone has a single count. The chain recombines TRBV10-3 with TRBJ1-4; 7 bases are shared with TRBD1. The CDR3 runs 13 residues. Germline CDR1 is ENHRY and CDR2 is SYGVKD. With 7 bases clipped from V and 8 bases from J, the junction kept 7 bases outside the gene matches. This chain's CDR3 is CAIKDRREEKLFF. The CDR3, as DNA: TGTGCCATCAAGGACAGGAGGGAGGAAAAACTGTTTTTT.

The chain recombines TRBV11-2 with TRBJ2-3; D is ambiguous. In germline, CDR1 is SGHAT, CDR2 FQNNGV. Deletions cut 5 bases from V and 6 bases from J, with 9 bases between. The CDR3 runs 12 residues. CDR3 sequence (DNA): TGTGCCAGCAGCGAAGCCGGGGATACGCAGTATTTT. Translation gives CASSEAGDTQYF. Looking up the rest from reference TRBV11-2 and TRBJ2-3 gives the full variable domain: EAGVAQSPRYKIIEKRQSVAFWCNPISGHATLYWYQQILGQGPKLLIQFQNNGVVDDSQLPKDRFSAERLKGVDSTLKIQPAKLEDSAVYLCASSEAGDTQYFGPGTRLTVL.